This is a list of T cell receptor beta chains from one sample in a study of CD8+CD57+ T cells in acquired aplastic anemia. Via MiXCR, TCRdb re-called the reads, giving one row per CDR3 protein. The data show 60,000 or so distinct CDR3 sequences, 55% seen once. The source material was sorted CD4+, CD8+, or CD8+CD57+ T cells (not recorded which) from PBMCs. These receptors all come from a human donor in good health, serving as a control. CDR3s include the opening cysteine and the closing phenylalanine or tryptophan. D genes are given only for firm matches. Clone size appears in some rows only: once, few, many, or a class for an expanded clone.

TRBV7-3	TRBJ2-1	NA	NA	TGTGCCAGCAGCTTAGGGGGAACCTTTAATGAGCAGTTCTTC	CASSLGGTFNEQFF
TRBV19	TRBJ1-5	TRBD1	many	TGTGCCAGTAGTATCGGACAGGGCGCTCCGATGAGGCAGCCCCAGCATTTT	CASSIGQGAPMRQPQHF
TRBV7-8	TRBJ2-3	NA	NA	TGTGCCAGCAGCTTATCGGCTCCCCCCACAGATACGCAGTATTTT	CASSLSAPPTDTQYF
TRBV5-1	TRBJ2-7	NA	many	TGCGCCAGCAACAGGGAGGGCTCCTACGAGCAGTACTTC	CASNREGSYEQYF
TRBV10-3	TRBJ2-1	TRBD2	NA	TGTGCCATCAGTGACGTAGCGGGGGTGAACAATGAGCAGTTCTTC	CAISDVAGVNNEQFF
TRBV20-1	TRBJ2-1	TRBD2	NA	TGCAGTGGCGAGCTAGCGGGAGGGCCCAATGAGCAGTTCTTC	CSGELAGGPNEQFF
TRBV30	TRBJ2-7	TRBD2	many	TGTGCCTGGAGTAGTCCGGGACTAGGGACCTACGAGCAGTACTTC	CAWSSPGLGTYEQYF
TRBV19	TRBJ2-2	NA	NA	TGTGCCAGTAGTACCGTGACCGGGGAGCTGTTTTTT	CASSTVTGELFF
TRBV14	TRBJ2-1	NA	NA	TGTGCCAGCAGCCAGGGAATCGGAAGGGACAATGAGCAGTTCTTC	CASSQGIGRDNEQFF
TRBV30	TRBJ2-7	NA	many	TGTGCCTGGAGTGCCAACAGGGTCTACGAGCAGTACTTC	CAWSANRVYEQYF
TRBV19	TRBJ1-2	NA	NA	TGTGCCAGTAGTATTGCTTCCCGAGGTGGCTACACCTTC	CASSIASRGGYTF
TRBV15	TRBJ1-3	NA	NA	TGTGCCACCAGCAGAGGGGACCGTTGGGGAGGAAACACCATATATTTT	CATSRGDRWGGNTIYF
TRBV27	TRBJ1-6	TRBD1	NA	TGTGCCAGCAGACAGGGGAATTCACCCCTCCACTTT	CASRQGNSPLHF
TRBV25-1	TRBJ1-6	NA	NA	TGTGCCAGCAGTGAAAATTCACCCCTCCACTTT	CASSENSPLHF
TRBV10-1	TRBJ2-7	NA	NA	TGTGCCACACGGAGGGAGGATACCTACGAGCAGTACTTC	CATRREDTYEQYF
TRBV24-1	TRBJ2-7	NA	NA	TGTGCCACCAGTGACGAGACCTACGAGCAGTACTTC	CATSDETYEQYF
TRBV24-1	TRBJ1-4	NA	NA	TGTGCCACCAGTGGGACGGATGGCGAAAAACTGTTTTTT	CATSGTDGEKLFF
TRBV29-1	TRBJ2-5	TRBD1	NA	TGCAGCGCTGGGACAGGGATGGAGACCCAGTACTTC	CSAGTGMETQYF
TRBV10-3	TRBJ2-7	NA	few	TGTGCCACTGGGTACGGGCAGGGAGGCTACGAGCAGTACTTC	CATGYGQGGYEQYF
TRBV10-3	TRBJ2-7	TRBD1	medium-sized	TGTGCCTTGTCGCCCCACGGGACAGAAGACCACTACGAGCAGTACTTC	CALSPHGTEDHYEQYF
TRBV7-9	TRBJ1-2	TRBD1	few	TGTGCCAGCAGCCCTGGACAGGGAGACTATGGCTACACCTTC	CASSPGQGDYGYTF
TRBV15	TRBJ1-3	NA	NA	TGTGCCACCAGCGGAGATAACGCCGGGCGAAACACCATATATTTT	CATSGDNAGRNTIYF
TRBV4-1	TRBJ1-2	TRBD1	NA	TGCGCCAGCAGCCAAACAGGACAGGGTAATGGCTACACCTTC	CASSQTGQGNGYTF
TRBV29-1	TRBJ2-7	NA	NA	TGCAGCGGGAGGGCCGGGCTCGAGCAGTACTTC	CSGRAGLEQYF
TRBV19	TRBJ1-6	NA	NA	TGTGCCAGCGGGGTTACGGGTTTAGGTAATTCACCCCTCCACTTT	CASGVTGLGNSPLHF
TRBV20-1	TRBJ1-1	TRBD1	many	TGCAGTGCATGGGACAGGTCTATGAACACTGAAGCTTTCTTT	CSAWDRSMNTEAFF
TRBV12-3/TRBV12-4	TRBJ2-7	TRBD1	NA	TGTGCCAGCAGACCCACAGGGGGCTACGAGCAGTACTTC	CASRPTGGYEQYF
TRBV11-2	TRBJ2-7	TRBD2	NA	TGTGCCAGCAGCTTACAGAAGGGACTAGCGGGAAAATACGAGCAGTACTTC	CASSLQKGLAGKYEQYF
TRBV19	TRBJ2-3	TRBD1	NA	TGTGCCAGTAGTATCAGGGGGTTCACAGATACGCAGTATTTT	CASSIRGFTDTQYF
TRBV29-1	TRBJ2-7	TRBD2	medium-sized	TGCAGCGTTGAAGCCCCCGGGACTACCTCCTACGAGCAGTACTTC	CSVEAPGTTSYEQYF
TRBV29-1	TRBJ2-1	TRBD2	NA	TGCAGCCTTTTGACTAGCGGGAGTAACGATGAGCAGTTCTTC	CSLLTSGSNDEQFF
TRBV6-1	TRBJ2-5	TRBD1	NA	TGTGCCAGCAGACCCACGGGGACAGGGTTTTTAGAGACCCAGTACTTC	CASRPTGTGFLETQYF
TRBV12-3/TRBV12-4	TRBJ2-1	TRBD2	many	TGTGCCAGCAGGAGAGCGCTAGCGGGAGTTAGCGGCAATGAGCAGTTCTTC	CASRRALAGVSGNEQFF
TRBV19	TRBJ2-3	TRBD1	medium-sized	TGTGCCAGTACCCGGACAGGTCGGACAGATACGCAGTATTTT	CASTRTGRTDTQYF
TRBV15	TRBJ2-2	NA	NA	TGTGCCACCAGCAAACTCGGAGACTTATCCCTGACCGGGGAGCTGTTTTTT	CATSKLGDLSLTGELFF
TRBV29-1	TRBJ2-1	TRBD1	NA	TGCAGCGTTCAGGGGGATTTGGATGAGCAGTTCTTC	CSVQGDLDEQFF
TRBV19	TRBJ1-6	TRBD1	NA	TGTGCCAGTAGTACGATTGGACAGGGTCATAATTCACCCCTCCACTTT	CASSTIGQGHNSPLHF
TRBV7-2	TRBJ2-1	TRBD2	many	TGTGCCAGCAGCGAAACTAGCGGCTCCTACAATGAGCAGTTCTTC	CASSETSGSYNEQFF
TRBV2	TRBJ1-3	NA	NA	TGTGCCAGCAGTGATAGCGGGGGTTCTGGAAACACCATATATTTT	CASSDSGGSGNTIYF
TRBV15	TRBJ1-1	NA	medium-sized	TGTGCCACCAGCACCCCTCCAGTAGGTAACACTGAAGCTTTCTTT	CATSTPPVGNTEAFF
TRBV12-3/TRBV12-4	TRBJ2-7	NA	once	TGTGCCAGCAGTTTCGGCAGCTCCTACGAGCAGTACTTC	CASSFGSSYEQYF
TRBV20-1	TRBJ2-1	NA	NA	TGCAGTGCGAGCGGAGTTGGGGAGCAGTTCTTC	CSASGVGEQFF
TRBV29-1	TRBJ1-2	NA	few	TGCAGCGTTCCTTTGACAGATGGCTACACCTTC	CSVPLTDGYTF
TRBV15	TRBJ2-7	TRBD1	few	TGTGCCACCAGCAGTGGACAGGGGTACGAGCAGTACTTC	CATSSGQGYEQYF
TRBV29-1	TRBJ1-1	NA	NA	TGCAGCGGGAAGGGCGGGTTGGCGGACACTGAAGCTTTCTTT	CSGKGGLADTEAFF
TRBV12-3/TRBV12-4	TRBJ1-3	NA	many	TGTGCCAGCAGTCGCCTGGCAGGGTCATCGGGAAACACCATATATTTT	CASSRLAGSSGNTIYF
TRBV29-1	TRBJ1-2	NA	NA	TGCAGCGTAGATCCAGGGCTCCACTATGGCTACACCTTC	CSVDPGLHYGYTF
TRBV11-2	TRBJ2-7	NA	NA	TGTGCCAGCAGCTTAGGGTGGCAGGCTGCCTACGAGCAGTACTTC	CASSLGWQAAYEQYF
TRBV25-1	TRBJ1-1	NA	few	TGTGCCAGCATCTCCACTGGTTCAGAAGCTTTCTTT	CASISTGSEAFF
TRBV29-1	TRBJ1-2	TRBD1	NA	TGCAGCGTTGGCGACAGGGGCGTAGGCTACACCTTC	CSVGDRGVGYTF
TRBV7-2	TRBJ2-5	NA	NA	TGTGCCAGCAGCTCAAACAGGGAAGAGACCCAGTACTTC	CASSSNREETQYF
TRBV24-1	TRBJ2-1	NA	medium-sized	TGTGCCACCAGTGATTTGGGGCAGGGGTTAGGCAATGAGCAGTTCTTC	CATSDLGQGLGNEQFF